This T cell receptor beta chain is from a study of prognosis after radiotherapy for stage I lung cancer. Genomic DNA yielded TCR beta CDR3, amplified by two-round multiplex PCR. Primers specific to each TRBV and TRBJ gene drove first-round PCR. Each CDR3 protein gets one entry after TCRdb re-called the multiplex PCR reads with MiXCR. The sample contains 22,000 or so distinct CDR3 sequences, around 46% of which appear only once. The V and J ends lost 10 bases and 7 bases respectively, with 11 bases between them. Germline loops: CDR1 LNHDA, CDR2 SQIVND (reference sequence). The CDR3 totals 12 residues. Sample share makes this clonotype medium-sized. Peripheral blood, about 6 milliliters per draw, was collected at each of two time points.

Sequenced material: PBMCs, taken before or after stereotactic body radiation therapy (not recorded which). The receptor's source is a donor at least 50 years old with non-small cell lung cancer. The chain employs TRBV19 and TRBJ1-6; the D gene is possibly TRBD1 (5 bases). CDR3 region: CATNRQNSPLHF. The CDR3 DNA follows: TGTGCCACAAATCGACAGAATTCACCCCTCCACTTT.